The 22 T cell receptor beta chains below come from one sample, sequenced in a study of blood T cell repertoires in COVID-19. Method: immunoSEQ multiplex PCR; TCRdb's copy keeps in-frame clones and lacks some. The sample has approximately 300,000 clones, roughly 90% seen once. Sequences were obtained from PBMCs or T cells enriched from blood (not recorded which). Receptors originate from a woman aged 25 to 39 who had recovered from COVID-19.

CDR3 residues: CASSLATGGTDTQYF. The CDR3 nucleotides read TGCGCCAGCAGCTTGGCTACGGGAGGGACAGATACGCAGTATTTT. The chain joins TRBV5-1 to TRBJ2-3; TRBD2 matches 8 bases. Trimming took 0 bases from V and 3 from J; bases not matched to a gene: 3. From germline, CDR1 is SGHRS and CDR2 YFSETQ. The CDR3 has 15 amino acids.

The V call is TRBV19, the J call TRBJ2-7; unclear D gene. Trimming pared 7 bases from V and 6 bases from J, leaving 10 bases between. CDR1 is LNHDA and CDR2 is SQIVND in the germline V gene (reference sequence). The CDR3 loop spans 11 amino acids. The CDR3 here is CASNSGREQYF. In DNA form, the CDR3 reads TGTGCCAGTAACTCCGGTCGCGAGCAGTACTTC.

The chain combines TRBV10-2 with TRBJ1-6; no definite D call. The germline V gene encodes CDR1 WSHSY and CDR2 SAAADI. V lost 3 bases to trimming and J lost 8 bases, with 11 bases between them. The CDR3 loop spans 14 amino acids. DNA of the CDR3: TGCGCCAGCAGTGAACACAGCGGATATTCACCCCTCCACTTT. This sequence encodes CASSEHSGYSPLHF.

The chain links TRBV3-1 (or the pseudogene TRBV3-2) to TRBJ2-7; possibly TRBD2 for D (6 bases). CDR3 length equals 14 residues. The germline V gene encodes CDR1 LGHDT and CDR2 YNNKEL (reference sequence). The V gene lost 4 bases and the J gene lost 7 bases, with 17 bases spanning the gap. CDR3 region: CASSLGPPAGEQYF. The CDR3 bases are TGTGCCAGCAGCCTCGGGCCCCCCGCGGGGGAGCAGTACTTC.

The chain employs TRBV30 and TRBJ1-1, with 9 bases matching TRBD1. The ends lost 2 bases at V and 5 bases at J; junction bases unmatched: 12. The CDR3 is 16 residues long. Germline V gene sequence: CDR1 GTSNPN, CDR2 SVGIG (reference sequence). Written as DNA, the CDR3 is TGTGCCTGGAGTAGGGTGGGACAGGGTCGGGGGACTGAAGCTTTCTTT. Protein product: CAWSRVGQGRGTEAFF. Using reference TRBV30 and TRBJ1-1 for the parts outside the CDR3, the full variable domain is SQTIHQWPATLVQPVGSPLSLECTVEGTSNPNLYWYRQAAGRGLQLLFYSVGIGQISSEVPQNLSASRPQDRQFILSSKKLLLSDSGFYLCAWSRVGQGRGTEAFFGQGTRLTVV.

Notes on this clone: The same CDR3 is also encoded by other DNA sequences in this sample. The rearrangement joins TRBV28 to TRBJ2-7, with unresolved D. CDR1 MDHEN and CDR2 SYDVKM come from the germline V gene. The V end was cut by 3 bases, the J end by 3 bases, with 3 bases between. This CDR3 has 11 amino acids. For the CDR3, the DNA is TGTGCCAGCAGTTTTCGCTACGAGCAGTACTTC. Its protein product is CASSFRYEQYF.

This clone was seen only once. The chain uses TRBV19 and TRBJ1-1, with 12 bases lining up with TRBD1. This CDR3 region has 17 residues. V shed 3 bases and J 7 bases; nucleotides not matched to a gene: 12. The germline V gene encodes CDR1 LNHDA and CDR2 SQIVND (reference sequence). This CDR3 is CASSIGTGGTQGFEAFF. The CDR3 DNA sequence: TGTGCCAGTAGTATCGGGACAGGGGGCACCCAAGGTTTTGAAGCTTTCTTT.

The chain couples TRBV7-8 to TRBJ1-1; 7 bases align to TRBD1. After removal of 1 base from V and 3 bases from J, the junction contained 8 bases not matched to a gene. CDR3 length: 16 amino acids. CDR1 and CDR2 from the germline V gene are SGHVS and FQNEAQ. CDR3: CASSLVRGMRHTEAFF. The CDR3 region has the DNA TGTGCCAGCAGCTTAGTCAGGGGGATGAGGCACACTGAAGCTTTCTTT. Based on the CDR3 plus reference TRBV7-8 and TRBJ1-1, the full variable domain is GAGVSQSPRYKVAKRGQDVALRCDPISGHVSLFWYQQALGQGPEFLTYFQNEAQLDKSGLPSDRFFAERPEGSVSTLKIQRTQQEDSAVYLCASSLVRGMRHTEAFFGQGTRLTVV.

This chain links TRBV28 with TRBJ1-2, with 8 bases that match TRBD1. Germline lookup yields CDR1 MDHEN and CDR2 SYDVKM. CDR3 length: 13 residues. V dropped 6 bases and J dropped 6; count of bases not matched to a gene: 6. The CDR3 is CASSHRGEHGYTF. CDR3 nucleotides: TGTGCCAGCAGCCACAGGGGGGAACATGGCTACACCTTC.

The V call is TRBV7-3, the J call TRBJ1-4, with D tentatively TRBD1 (6 bases). The CDR3 is 15 amino acids. CDR1 is SGHTA, CDR2 FQGTGA, per germline. V lost 1 base and J 4 bases, leaving 10 bases between the germline ends. The CDR3 loop is CASSLRAGDNEKLFF. DNA of the CDR3: TGTGCCAGCAGCTTAAGGGCAGGGGATAATGAAAAACTGTTTTTT.

The gene calls are TRBV30 and TRBJ2-3; 9 bases align to TRBD1. The CDR3 is made up of 14 amino acids. Trimming took 2 bases from V and 3 from J; bases not matched to a gene: 3. Germline-derived CDR1 and CDR2 are GTSNPN and SVGIG (reference sequence). The CDR3 loop reads CAWSRQGGTDTQYF. The CDR3 nucleotides are TGTGCCTGGAGTCGACAGGGGGGGACAGATACGCAGTATTTT.

The chain employs TRBV7-2 and TRBJ2-1, with 8 nucleotides matching TRBD2. V shed 5 bases, J shed 8 bases, and the junction held 8 bases outside the gene matches. CDR1 is SGHTA and CDR2 is FQGNSA in the germline V gene. This CDR3 contains 14 residues. The CDR3 DNA is TGTGCCAGCAGCCTCTTAGCGGGGAGTCATGAGCAGTTCTTC. Translating it yields CASSLLAGSHEQFF. Full variable domain (rest looked up from reference TRBV7-2 and TRBJ2-1): GAGVSQSPSNKVTEKGKDVELRCDPISGHTALYWYRQSLGQGLEFLIYFQGNSAPDKSGLPSDRFSAERTGGSVSTLTIQRTQQEDSAVYLCASSLLAGSHEQFFGPGTRLTVL.

This clone was detected only once. The chain joins TRBV5-1 to TRBJ2-7; perhaps TRBD1 as D (6 bases). The CDR3 extends over 16 amino acids. The V end lost 4 bases, the J end lost 1 base, and 18 bases lay between the germline ends. Germline V lookup: CDR1 SGHRS, CDR2 YFSETQ. The CDR3 reads CASSGKQGAGSYEQYF. The CDR3 DNA reads TGCGCCAGCAGCGGCAAACAGGGAGCAGGGTCCTACGAGCAGTACTTC.

V usage is TRBV9 and J usage is TRBJ2-5; TRBD1 might be the D (5 bases). Germline lookup yields CDR1 SGDLS and CDR2 YYNGEE. CDR3 length equals 16 residues. V dropped 0 bases and J dropped 5 bases, with 17 bases sitting between them. Here the CDR3 DNA reads TGTGCCAGCAGCGTAGGACCCCAGGGCCACCGTGAGACCCAGTACTTC. Its protein product is CASSVGPQGHRETQYF.

The chain couples TRBV19 to TRBJ1-6, with D unresolved. CDR3 length: 14 amino acids. Germline V gives CDR1 LNHDA, CDR2 SQIVND (reference sequence). V was cut by 4 bases and J by 7 bases, with 11 bases left in between. This CDR3 is CASSTGIINSPLHF. Written as DNA, the CDR3 is TGTGCCAGTAGTACCGGTATAATCAATTCACCCCTCCACTTT.

V is TRBV5-1 and J is TRBJ1-6; D is uncertain. V lost 2 bases and J lost 9, with 12 bases in between. The CDR3 is made up of 14 amino acids. The germline V gene has CDR1 SGHRS and CDR2 YFSETQ. CDR3 nucleotides: TGCGCCAGCAGCTTAGACCCTACGGGTTCACCCCTCCACTTT. This translates into CASSLDPTGSPLHF.

The chain combines TRBV27 with TRBJ1-2; 7 bases line up with TRBD1. Germline-derived CDR1 and CDR2 are MNHEY and SMNVEV (reference sequence). V lost 3 bases and J lost 7; bases outside the gene matches: 5. The CDR3 has 13 residues. The CDR3 loop reads CASSLHRGSGYTF. For the CDR3, the DNA is TGTGCCAGCAGTTTGCACAGGGGTAGTGGCTACACCTTC.

The chain employs TRBV9 and TRBJ2-5, with D hard to call. The CDR3 runs 16 residues. The V gene's germline CDR1 is SGDLS and CDR2 YYNGEE. Deletions cut 0 bases from V and 2 bases from J, with 14 bases between. The CDR3 reads CASSVGLGALQETQYF. The CDR3 coding sequence is TGTGCCAGCAGCGTAGGACTCGGCGCTTTACAAGAGACCCAGTACTTC. The entire variable domain, with the rest obtained from reference TRBV9 and TRBJ2-5, is as follows: DSGVTQTPKHLITATGQRVTLRCSPRSGDLSVYWYQQSLDQGLQFLIQYYNGEERAKGNILERFSAQQFPDLHSELNLSSLELGDSALYFCASSVGLGALQETQYFGPGTRLLVL.

The rearrangement uses TRBV9 and TRBJ2-3, with TRBD2 matching 10 bases. The trim removed 4 bases at V and 6 bases at J, leaving 17 bases unmatched. The CDR3 is 18 residues long. The germline V gene has CDR1 SGDLS and CDR2 YYNGEE. The CDR3 nucleotides are TGTGCCAGCAGCCTAACTCCTTTAGCGGGAGGCCCTGGGGATACGCAGTATTTT. Translation gives CASSLTPLAGGPGDTQYF.

The chain employs TRBV5-6 and TRBJ2-7; 10 positions agree with TRBD2. Looked up from germline, CDR1 is SGHDT and CDR2 is YYEEEE. With 2 bases clipped from V and 1 base from J, the junction kept 6 bases outside the gene matches. The CDR3 sequence is 16 residues long. The CDR3 sequence is CASSFTGTSASYEQYF. CDR3 nucleotides: TGTGCCAGCAGCTTCACCGGGACTAGCGCTTCCTACGAGCAGTACTTC.

This rearrangement joins TRBV7-3 to TRBJ1-6; the D is unclear. Germline CDR1 reads SGHTA; CDR2 reads FQGTGA. The CDR3 runs to 13 residues. Trimming took off 4 bases at V and 8 bases at J, with 9 bases between the two ends. The DNA for the CDR3 is TGTGCCAGCAGCTACATCAGTGATTCACCCCTCCACTTT. Translating it yields CASSYISDSPLHF.

The chain employs TRBV28 and TRBJ1-5, with D uncertain. The CDR3 is made up of 12 amino acids. Germline-derived CDR1 and CDR2 are MDHEN and SYDVKM. Trimming removed 6 bases at V and 3 bases at J, with 6 bases between. CDR3 loop: CASRRDNQPQHF. Here the CDR3 DNA reads TGTGCCAGCAGGCGGGACAATCAGCCCCAGCATTTT.